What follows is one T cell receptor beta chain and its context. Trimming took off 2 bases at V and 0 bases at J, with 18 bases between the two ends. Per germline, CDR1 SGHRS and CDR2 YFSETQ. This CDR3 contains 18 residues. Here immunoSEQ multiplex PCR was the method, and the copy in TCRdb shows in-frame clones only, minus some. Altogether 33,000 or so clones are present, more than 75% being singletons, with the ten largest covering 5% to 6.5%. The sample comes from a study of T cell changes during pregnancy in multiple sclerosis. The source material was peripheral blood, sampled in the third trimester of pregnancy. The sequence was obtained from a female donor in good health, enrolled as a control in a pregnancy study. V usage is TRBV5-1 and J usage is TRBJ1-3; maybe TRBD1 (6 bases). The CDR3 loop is CASSFAGLGGSSGNTIYF. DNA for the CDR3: TGCGCCAGCAGCTTTGCCGGCCTAGGGGGATCCTCTGGAAACACCATATATTTT.